This record covers a single T cell receptor (beta chain). This sample is part of a study of CD8 T cells in Susac syndrome. Random hexamers were used to reverse transcribe an amount of 0.5 to 1 ug RNA. The amplification used immunoSEQ multiplex PCR on TCR beta CDR3; it spanned 54 Vbeta and 13 Jbeta. TCRdb reanalysed the immunoSEQ multiplex PCR reads using MiXCR and keeps one entry per CDR3 protein. The repertoire consists of around 190,000 distinct CDR3 sequences, with just under 95% occurring once and the leading ten covering around 0.11%. The germline V gene has CDR1 LGHNA and CDR2 YSLEER. The trim removed 0 bases at V and 4 bases at J, leaving 3 bases unmatched. The CDR3 is 16 amino acids. The study sequenced TCR beta in blood CD8+ and CD4+ T cells. The authors negatively isolated CD8+ and CD4+ T cells and FACS-enriched TEMRA cells.

This TCR came from a human donor in good health. The sample comprised CD4+ T cells from PBMCs. This sequence joins TRBV4-3 and TRBJ2-5, with TRBD2 identical over 12 bases. Written as DNA, the CDR3 is TGCGCCAGCAGCCAAGATCCGGGACTAGCGGGAGAGACCCAGTACTTC. Encoded protein: CASSQDPGLAGETQYF.